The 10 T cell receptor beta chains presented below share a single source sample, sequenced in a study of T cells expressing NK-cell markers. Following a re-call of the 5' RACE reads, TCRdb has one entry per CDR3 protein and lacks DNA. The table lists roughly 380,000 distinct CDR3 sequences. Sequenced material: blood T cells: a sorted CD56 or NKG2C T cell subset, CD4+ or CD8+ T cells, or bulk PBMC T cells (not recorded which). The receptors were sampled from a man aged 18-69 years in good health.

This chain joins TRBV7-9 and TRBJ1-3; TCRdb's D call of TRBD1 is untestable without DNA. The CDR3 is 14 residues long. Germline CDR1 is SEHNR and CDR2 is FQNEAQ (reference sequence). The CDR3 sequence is CASSGGTSGNTIYF.

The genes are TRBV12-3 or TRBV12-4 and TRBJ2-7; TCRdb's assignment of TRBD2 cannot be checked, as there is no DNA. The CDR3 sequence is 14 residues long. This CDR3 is CASRSTSVTYEQYF.

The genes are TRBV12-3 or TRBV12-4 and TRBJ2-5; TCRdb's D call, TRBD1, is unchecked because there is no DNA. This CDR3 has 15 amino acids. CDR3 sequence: CASSLRGQGFETQYF.

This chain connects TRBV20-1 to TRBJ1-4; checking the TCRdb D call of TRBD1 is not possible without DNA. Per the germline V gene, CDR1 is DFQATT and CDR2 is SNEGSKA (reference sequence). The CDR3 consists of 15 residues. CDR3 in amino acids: CSASPARGQGVDLFF.

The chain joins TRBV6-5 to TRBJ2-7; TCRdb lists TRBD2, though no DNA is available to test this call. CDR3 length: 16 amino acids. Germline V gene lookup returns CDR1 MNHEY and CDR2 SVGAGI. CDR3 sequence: CASSYVSAGGTYEQYF.

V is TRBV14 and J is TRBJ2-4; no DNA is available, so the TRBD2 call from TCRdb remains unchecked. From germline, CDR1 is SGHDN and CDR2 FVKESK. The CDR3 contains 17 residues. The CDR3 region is CASSQGLAGGAKNIQYF.

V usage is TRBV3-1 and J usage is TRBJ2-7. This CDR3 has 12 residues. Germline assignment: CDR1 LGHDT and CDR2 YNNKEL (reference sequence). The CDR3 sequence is CASSRANYEQYF.

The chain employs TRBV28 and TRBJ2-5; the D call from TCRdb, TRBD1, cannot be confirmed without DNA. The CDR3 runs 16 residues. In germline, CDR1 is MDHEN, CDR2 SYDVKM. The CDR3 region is CASSLRGAGTEETQYF.

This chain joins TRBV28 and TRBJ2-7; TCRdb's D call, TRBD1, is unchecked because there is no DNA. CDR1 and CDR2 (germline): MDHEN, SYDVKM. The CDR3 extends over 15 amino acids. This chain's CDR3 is CASSRWGGPYYEQYF.

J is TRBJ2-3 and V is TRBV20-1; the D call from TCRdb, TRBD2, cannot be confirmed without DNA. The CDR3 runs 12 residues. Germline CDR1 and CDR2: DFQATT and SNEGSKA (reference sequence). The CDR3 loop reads CSANLAGGPKYF.